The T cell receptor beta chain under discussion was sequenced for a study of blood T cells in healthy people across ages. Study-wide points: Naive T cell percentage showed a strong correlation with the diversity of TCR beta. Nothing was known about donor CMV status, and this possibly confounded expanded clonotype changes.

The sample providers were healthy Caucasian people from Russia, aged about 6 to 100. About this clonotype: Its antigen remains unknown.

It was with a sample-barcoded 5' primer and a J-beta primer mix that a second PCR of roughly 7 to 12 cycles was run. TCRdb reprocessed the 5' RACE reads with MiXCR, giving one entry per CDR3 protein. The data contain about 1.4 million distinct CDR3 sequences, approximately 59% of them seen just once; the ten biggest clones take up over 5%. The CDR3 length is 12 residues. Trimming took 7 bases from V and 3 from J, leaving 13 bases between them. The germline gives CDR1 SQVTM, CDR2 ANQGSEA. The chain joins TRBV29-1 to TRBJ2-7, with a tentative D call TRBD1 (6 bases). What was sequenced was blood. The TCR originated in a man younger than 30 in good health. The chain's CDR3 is CSAEGDDYEQYF. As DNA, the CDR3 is TGCAGCGCCGAGGGGGATGACTACGAGCAGTACTTC.